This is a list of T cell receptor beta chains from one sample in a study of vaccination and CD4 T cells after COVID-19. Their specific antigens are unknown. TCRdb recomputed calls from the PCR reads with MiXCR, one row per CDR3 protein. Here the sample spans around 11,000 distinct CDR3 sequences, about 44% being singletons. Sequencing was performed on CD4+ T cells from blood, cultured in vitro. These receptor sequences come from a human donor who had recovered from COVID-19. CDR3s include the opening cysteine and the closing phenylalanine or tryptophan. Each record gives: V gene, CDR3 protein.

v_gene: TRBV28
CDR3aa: CASTPGTGRYEQYF

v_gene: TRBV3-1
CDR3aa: CASSHRGRGSTDTQYF

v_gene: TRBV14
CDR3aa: CASSPGGWDTEAFF

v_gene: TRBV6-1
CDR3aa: CASNLGNTEAFF

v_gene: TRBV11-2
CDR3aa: CASSRRLAGRSTDTQYF

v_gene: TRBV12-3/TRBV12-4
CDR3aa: CASSSTTNYGYTF

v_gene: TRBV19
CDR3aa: CASSISSDRGNEQYF

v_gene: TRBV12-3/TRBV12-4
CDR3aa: CASSLEMGGWSYGYIF

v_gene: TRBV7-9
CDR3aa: CASSLAGLDQETRYF

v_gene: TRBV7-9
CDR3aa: CASSLSSGGAGEQYF

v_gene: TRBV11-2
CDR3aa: CASSLRLAARQETQYF

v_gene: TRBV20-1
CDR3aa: CSAREGARGYTF

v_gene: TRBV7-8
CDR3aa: CASSSLEYRGPSGNTIYF

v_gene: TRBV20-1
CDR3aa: CSARPDRAGTQYF

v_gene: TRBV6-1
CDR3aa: CASSRGRGAEQYF

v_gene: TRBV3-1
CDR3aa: CASSLTGNQPQHF

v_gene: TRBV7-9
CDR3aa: CASGFGGGAGGEQFF

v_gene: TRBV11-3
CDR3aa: CASSFSAGATQYF

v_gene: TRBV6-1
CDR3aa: CASSPGGLGNTEAFF

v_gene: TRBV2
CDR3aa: CASSEAGALPYEQYF

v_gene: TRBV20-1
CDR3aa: CSALRGNQPQHF

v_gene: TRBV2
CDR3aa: CASSAKGHGYGYTF

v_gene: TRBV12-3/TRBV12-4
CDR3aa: CASSLEGTGHSGNTIYF

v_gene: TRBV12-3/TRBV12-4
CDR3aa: CASSLAGVPEAFF

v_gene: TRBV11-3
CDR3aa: CASGRGLAHGYTF

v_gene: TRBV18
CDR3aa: CASSGGTGDQPQHF

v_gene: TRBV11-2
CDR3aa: CASSLGGTGGAGAFF

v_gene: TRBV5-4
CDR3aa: CASSQGALNTEAFF

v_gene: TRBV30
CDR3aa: CAWSRPGEGNTIYF

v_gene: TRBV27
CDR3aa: CASSLTVNGEQFF

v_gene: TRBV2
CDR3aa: CASSEGPHTDTQYF

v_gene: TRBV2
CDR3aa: CASSRATGFQETQYF

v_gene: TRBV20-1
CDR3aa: CSARQFLNTEAFF

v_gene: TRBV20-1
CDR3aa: CSAYGPWGTEAFF

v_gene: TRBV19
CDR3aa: CASSMRPTPTGPNYGYTF

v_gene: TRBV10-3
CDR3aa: CAISAGGGQPQHF

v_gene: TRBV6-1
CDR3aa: CASSPTPGQGYTF

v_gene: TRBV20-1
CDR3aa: CSARDIIATKGYTF

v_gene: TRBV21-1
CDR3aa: CASSRAGGGDQPQHF

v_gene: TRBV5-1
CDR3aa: CASSLRGRGLGEQFF

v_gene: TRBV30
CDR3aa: CAWSVPGGAKNIQYF

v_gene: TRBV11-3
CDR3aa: CASSLLSYEQYF

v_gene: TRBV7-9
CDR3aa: CASTRGYGYTF

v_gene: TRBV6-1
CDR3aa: CASSNTEYQETQYF

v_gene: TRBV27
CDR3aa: CASSLRGDRTYEQYF

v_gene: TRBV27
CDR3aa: CASRYIQGLDEQYF

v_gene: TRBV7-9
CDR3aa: CASSLVQGTEAFF

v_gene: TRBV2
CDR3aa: CASSELGQFKDNYGYTF

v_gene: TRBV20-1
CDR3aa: CSARDLGGGLYGYTF